The following is a T cell receptor beta chain sequence with its context. Antigen unknown. These data belong to a study of response to subunit inactivated influenza vaccine. Study conclusions and caveats: The authors offered the suggestion that each seasonal influenza vaccination recruits few new T cells.

The germline V and J ends were trimmed by 8 bases and 4 bases, with 8 bases remaining between them. Germline CDR1 SGHTA, CDR2 FQGNSA. This CDR3 has 11 residues. TCRdb recomputed calls from the RT-PCR reads with MiXCR, one row per CDR3 protein. The sample lists 530,000 or so distinct CDR3 sequences; 25% were seen once. The TCR originated in a man aged 45-60 years who received an inactivated influenza vaccine. The source was CD4+ T cells sorted from PBMCs, collected roughly 5 days after vaccination. V usage is TRBV7-2 and J usage is TRBJ1-2; D unclear. CDR3 protein: CASRDLYGYTF. CDR3 bases: TGTGCCAGCCGCGACCTCTATGGCTACACCTTC.